This entry lists 19 T cell receptor beta chains sequenced from one sample in a study of CXCR3-negative and CXCR3-positive naive CD8 T cells. These receptors are not linked to any known antigen. TRB cDNA was prepared as libraries by UMI-labeled 5' RACE. From the 5' RACE reads, TCRdb lists one entry per CDR3 protein and no DNA. The sample holds around 150,000 distinct CDR3 sequences. Study findings and constraints: In CXCR3-positive naive cells, the TRB CDR3s were more hydrophobic than in CXCR3-negative naive cells.

The sample was naive CXCR3+ CD8+ T cells from blood. Subset meaning: CD45RO-CCR7+CD27+CD95- naive CD8+ T cells expressing CXCR3 (TNR3+). Receptors originate from a human donor in good health. Some clones in this sample may be carry-over from other donors' samples.

This chain uses TRBV12-2 with TRBJ1-2; lacking DNA, the TRBD1 call made by TCRdb goes unchecked. TRBV12-2 is a pseudogene locus. CDR3 length: 15 amino acids. The CDR3 protein is CASRLSQGPEDGYTF.

The V call is TRBV29-1, the J call TRBJ2-2. From germline, CDR1 is SQVTM and CDR2 ANQGSEA. The CDR3 is made up of 15 amino acids. CDR3 in amino acids: CSVEDGGIGTGELFF.

This sequence joins TRBV28 and TRBJ2-7; as DNA is missing, the TRBD2 call by TCRdb cannot be tested. This CDR3 region has 15 residues. Germline V gene data show CDR1 as MDHEN and CDR2 as SYDVKM. Here the CDR3 reads CASSPRGPLSYEQYF.

This chain connects TRBV27 to TRBJ1-2; TCRdb lists TRBD1, though no DNA is available to test this call. Germline V lookup: CDR1 MNHEY, CDR2 SMNVEV (reference sequence). There are 17 residues in the CDR3. The CDR3 is CASSPTAGQGSNYGYTF.

CDR3 amino acids: CASSHRDYGDEQYF. The rearrangement links TRBV7-9 to TRBJ2-7; the D call from TCRdb, TRBD2, cannot be confirmed without DNA. This CDR3 is built from 14 residues. Germline V gene data show CDR1 as SEHNR and CDR2 as FQNEAQ (reference sequence).

This chain uses TRBV7-9 with TRBJ2-7. The germline CDR1 and CDR2 sequences are SEHNR and FQNEAQ (reference sequence). The CDR3 consists of 13 residues. CDR3 protein: CASSLVATYEQYF. Variable domain in full (rest from reference TRBV7-9 and TRBJ2-7): DTGVSQNPRHKITKRGQNVTFRCDPISEHNRLYWYRQTLGQGPEFLTYFQNEAQLEKSRLLSDRFSAERPKGSFSTLEIQRTEQGDSAMYLCASSLVATYEQYFGPGTRLTVT.

The V call is TRBV10-2, the J call TRBJ2-7; no DNA is available, so the TRBD1 call from TCRdb remains unchecked. This CDR3 contains 17 residues. The germline V gene has CDR1 WSHSY and CDR2 SAAADI. The CDR3 sequence: CASSGDLGTSSSYEQYF.

V gene TRBV13 combines with J gene TRBJ2-1; TCRdb selects TRBD1, and the lack of DNA leaves this call unchecked. Germline assignment: CDR1 PRHDT and CDR2 FYEKMQ (reference sequence). There are 17 residues in the CDR3. The CDR3 sequence is CASSLGPSGAGMNEQFF.

The rearrangement joins TRBV25-1 to TRBJ2-7; with no DNA, the TCRdb D assignment of TRBD2 cannot be verified. Germline loops: CDR1 MGHDK, CDR2 SYGVNS. CDR3 length equals 17 residues. CDR3 sequence: CASSGLGRVAGAYEQYF.

V gene TRBV3-1 combines with J gene TRBJ2-2; TCRdb indicates TRBD1, and absent DNA this call remains unverified. In germline, CDR1 is LGHDT, CDR2 YNNKEL (reference sequence). There are 12 residues in the CDR3. The CDR3 here is CAGEGLTGELFF.

The rearrangement uses TRBV5-4 and TRBJ2-1; TCRdb's assignment of TRBD2 cannot be checked, as there is no DNA. CDR1 is SGHNT, CDR2 YYREEE, per germline (reference sequence). The CDR3 runs 17 residues. CDR3 in amino acids: CASSFRLAGGHSNEQFF.

The rearrangement joins TRBV6-5 to TRBJ2-3; checking the TCRdb D call of TRBD1 is not possible without DNA. The CDR3 has 16 residues. Germline values: CDR1 MNHEY, CDR2 SVGAGI. CDR3 region: CASSYGVRGGTDTQYF.

V gene TRBV4-1 combines with J gene TRBJ2-5; TCRdb indicates TRBD1, and absent DNA this call remains unverified. This CDR3 contains 16 residues. Germline V gives CDR1 MGHRA, CDR2 YSYEKL. CDR3: CASSLGWTGGGETQYF.

The chain uses TRBV28 and TRBJ2-2; TCRdb's D gene call, TRBD2, goes unchecked for lack of DNA. The germline CDR1 and CDR2 sequences are MDHEN and SYDVKM. The CDR3 sequence is 17 residues long. The CDR3 loop is CASSLSLAGDPSGELFF.

The gene calls are TRBV6-5 and TRBJ2-5. The germline gives CDR1 MNHEY, CDR2 SVGAGI. The CDR3 consists of 12 residues. CDR3 sequence reads: CASSSLQETQYF.

The V gene is TRBV15, the J gene TRBJ2-2. From germline, CDR1 is LNHNV and CDR2 YYDKDF (reference sequence). The CDR3 has 16 residues. CDR3 sequence: CATSRDQAPRTGELFF. Using reference TRBV15 and TRBJ2-2 for the parts outside the CDR3, the full variable domain is DAMVIQNPRYQVTQFGKPVTLSCSQTLNHNVMYWYQQKSSQAPKLLFHYYDKDFNNEADTPDNFQSRRPNTSFCFLDIRSPGLGDTAMYLCATSRDQAPRTGELFFGEGSRLTVL.

The chain employs TRBV3-1 and TRBJ2-2; the TCRdb call, TRBD2, lacks DNA for checking. Germline CDR1 is LGHDT and CDR2 is YNNKEL (reference sequence). CDR3 length equals 17 residues. CDR3 in amino acids: CASSPPVGRRVAGELFF.

The rearrangement links TRBV11-2 to TRBJ1-1; with no DNA, the TCRdb D assignment of TRBD1 cannot be verified. This CDR3 region has 14 residues. Germline V gene lookup returns CDR1 SGHAT and CDR2 FQNNGV. Here the CDR3 reads CASSPEGGWTEAFF.

This sequence joins TRBV6-2 or TRBV6-3 and TRBJ2-7. The CDR3 covers 13 residues. Germline lookup yields CDR1 MNHEY and CDR2 SVGEGT. The CDR3 is CASSNDRSYEQYF.